This entry lists 28 T cell receptor beta chains sequenced from one sample in a study of cytomegalovirus exposure and HLA in healthy donors (dated by TCRdb to 2016 to 2017). The library was generated by the immunoSEQ multiplex PCR assay. A mixture of 60 forward primers for TCR Vbeta segments and 13 reverse primers for TCR Jbeta segments was used in the multiplex PCR. TCRdb obtained this table from immuneACCESS and retained in-frame rearrangements with V and J assigned. These tables miss some clones; where compared with another copy, unresolved V genes account for less than half of the shortfall, and the remainder is unexplained. In this sample the table shows 100,000 to 150,000 clones, roughly 80% of which occur a single time. The ten largest clones represent approximately 1.2% of the sample. Sequenced input: PBMCs. The receptors derive from a female donor in good health and CMV-seronegative.

V gene TRBV6-4 combines with J gene TRBJ1-2; D not certain. The CDR3 sequence is 14 residues long. Trimming left V 2 bases short and J 2 bases short, with 9 bases between. Looked up from germline, CDR1 is MRHNA and CDR2 is SNTAGT. This CDR3 reads CASSDTNRNYGYTF. The CDR3 nucleotides are TGTGCCAGCAGTGACACAAATCGCAACTATGGCTACACCTTC.

The chain is built from TRBV5-4 and TRBJ2-1; 11 bases align to TRBD1. The CDR3 spans 15 residues. Germline-derived CDR1 and CDR2 are SGHNT and YYREEE (reference sequence). Losses at the gene ends were 4 bases for V and 5 bases for J; bases not matched to a gene: 5. As DNA, the CDR3 is TGTGCCAGCAGCCGCCGGGACAGGGGGAACAATGAGCAGTTCTTC. Translating it yields CASSRRDRGNNEQFF.

The chain uses TRBV5-5 and TRBJ2-5, with TRBD2 as a possible D gene (7 bases). Germline V gene lookup returns CDR1 SGHKS and CDR2 YYEKEE (reference sequence). V gave up 4 bases and J gave up 2 bases, with 18 bases separating them. The CDR3 spans 16 residues. Written as DNA, the CDR3 is TGTGCCAGCAGCGGGGGGGTAGGGGGAATACAAGAGACCCAGTACTTC. Residues: CASSGGVGGIQETQYF.

V is TRBV11-2 and J is TRBJ1-2; possible D gene TRBD1, 5 bases. V was trimmed by 5 bases and J by 5 bases, leaving 15 bases between them. The CDR3 has 14 amino acids. The germline gives CDR1 SGHAT, CDR2 FQNNGV. The DNA of the CDR3 is TGTGCCAGCAGCCCTGCGGCAGGGTGGTATGGCTACACCTTC. It is translated as CASSPAAGWYGYTF.

For the CDR3, the DNA is TGTGCCAGCAAGAGTAGGAGGGGCCATACAATGAACACTGAAGCTTTCTTT. Protein product: CASKSRRGHTMNTEAFF. The V gene is TRBV5-8, the J gene TRBJ1-1; TRBD1 is a possible D gene (5 bases). CDR3 length: 17 residues. Per germline, CDR1 SGHTS and CDR2 YDEGEE. V dropped 6 bases and J dropped 0 bases, with 21 bases sitting between them.

This chain links TRBV11-2 with TRBJ1-1; D gene unclear. There are 12 residues in the CDR3. Germline CDR1 is SGHAT and CDR2 is FQNNGV. V was cut by 2 bases and J by 7 bases, with 8 bases left in between. The CDR3 DNA sequence: TGTGCCAGCAGCTTACCCACTCGTGAAGCTTTCTTT. It yields the protein CASSLPTREAFF.

This clone was recorded a few times. V and J are TRBV19 and TRBJ1-1; 9 bases map to TRBD1. V trimming: 4 bases; J trimming: 1 base; junction bases outside the gene matches: 7. The CDR3 contains 16 residues. Germline V gives CDR1 LNHDA, CDR2 SQIVND (reference sequence). The CDR3 coding sequence is TGTGCCAGTAGTACCTCCTGGGACAGGGAGAACACTGAAGCTTTCTTT. Translation: CASSTSWDRENTEAFF.

The V and J genes are TRBV7-6 and TRBJ2-2; D is uncertain. Germline assignment: CDR1 SGHVS and CDR2 FNYEAQ. This CDR3 is built from 14 residues. V lost 1 base and J lost 6, with 9 bases in between. This CDR3 reads CASSLGGIAGELFF. As DNA, the CDR3 is TGTGCCAGCAGCTTAGGAGGAATCGCCGGGGAGCTGTTTTTT.

The rearrangement uses TRBV9 and TRBJ1-3; 8 nucleotides line up with TRBD1. The germline gives CDR1 SGDLS, CDR2 YYNGEE. The CDR3 contains 14 residues. Losses at the gene ends were 3 bases for V and 2 bases for J; bases not matched to a gene: 1. In DNA, the CDR3 is TGTGCCAGCAGCGGGACAGGGACTGGAAACACCATATATTTT. Its translation is CASSGTGTGNTIYF.

The chain links TRBV6-5 to TRBJ1-1; D unresolved. The CDR3 contains 16 residues. V was trimmed by 1 base and J by 4 bases, leaving 16 bases between them. Germline CDR1 and CDR2: MNHEY and SVGAGI. The CDR3 DNA reads as TGTGCCAGCAGTTACTTTGGGTCGGGGAGGAGCACTGAAGCTTTCTTT. It yields the protein CASSYFGSGRSTEAFF.

The gene calls are TRBV14 and TRBJ2-3; 10 bases line up with TRBD2. V lost 5 bases, J lost 3 bases, and 5 bases stayed unmatched. The germline CDR1 and CDR2 sequences are SGHDN and FVKESK. This CDR3 has 15 amino acids. The CDR3 DNA follows: TGTGCCAGCAGCACTCTAGCGGGAGTAACAGATACGCAGTATTTT. Translating it yields CASSTLAGVTDTQYF.

The chain employs TRBV28 and TRBJ2-5; possibly TRBD2 for D (5 bases). The V gene's germline CDR1 is MDHEN and CDR2 SYDVKM. The CDR3 spans 11 residues. Between the trimmed V and J ends, which lost 7 bases and 11 bases, there was a span of 14 bases. CDR3 loop: CASTSWGEQYF. CDR3 in DNA: TGTGCCAGCACCTCCTGGGGAGAGCAGTACTTC.

CDR3 bases: TGTGCCTATGACAGGGGAGGTCACGAGCAGTACTTC. The encoded protein is CAYDRGGHEQYF. This chain links TRBV30 with TRBJ2-7; 8 bases are a match to TRBD1. The CDR3 is 12 amino acids. CDR1 GTSNPN and CDR2 SVGIG come from the germline V gene (reference sequence). Germline trimming cut 7 bases from V and 5 bases from J; bases unmatched to any gene: 7.

This clone was observed a single time. The genes are TRBV7-2 and TRBJ1-5; no reliable D call. With the DNA end fitting TRBJ2-3 better, the J assignment may be wrong. The CDR3 consists of 15 residues. Germline V gene sequence: CDR1 SGHTA, CDR2 FQGNSA. The CDR3 region is CASSLGVAAHQPQYF. CDR3 coding DNA: TGTGCCAGCAGCTTAGGAGTGGCGGCCCATCAGCCCCAGTATTTT.

This chain uses TRBV10-3 with TRBJ1-6; D not resolved. Germline lookup yields CDR1 ENHRY and CDR2 SYGVKD. V gave up 8 bases and J gave up 10 bases, with 12 bases separating them. The CDR3 consists of 12 residues. The CDR3 protein is CAIQEGSSPLHF. Written as DNA, the CDR3 is TGTGCCATCCAGGAGGGCAGCTCACCCCTCCACTTT.

This chain connects TRBV5-1 to TRBJ1-4; 7 bases match TRBD1. The trim removed 0 bases at V and 8 bases at J, leaving 4 bases unmatched. The CDR3 spans 14 residues. In germline, CDR1 is SGHRS, CDR2 YFSETQ. This chain's CDR3 is CASSLEGAGEKLFF. For the CDR3, the DNA is TGCGCCAGCAGCTTGGAGGGGGCGGGAGAAAAACTGTTTTTT.

This clone appeared a few times. The chain carries TRBV9 and TRBJ2-1, with D uncertain. V shed 4 bases and J shed 0 bases, with 11 bases lying between them. Looked up from germline, CDR1 is SGDLS and CDR2 is YYNGEE. The CDR3 is 15 amino acids. The CDR3 DNA follows: TGTGCCAGCAGCAATCAATTTCCCTCCTACAATGAGCAGTTCTTC. Its protein product is CASSNQFPSYNEQFF.

The V call is TRBV5-1, the J call TRBJ1-5, with a weak D call TRBD1 (5 bases). Germline CDR1 reads SGHRS; CDR2 reads YFSETQ. This CDR3 is 14 amino acids long. V lost 7 bases, J lost 5 bases, and 16 bases lay in between. The CDR3: CASRAGVLDQPQHF. In DNA, the CDR3 is TGCGCCAGCCGTGCGGGGGTACTTGATCAGCCCCAGCATTTT.

This clone was seen a few times. The V call is TRBV13, the J call TRBJ2-2; a possible D gene is TRBD2 (6 bases). Trimming stripped 5 bases from V and 2 bases from J, with 9 bases between. This CDR3 is built from 14 residues. In germline, CDR1 is PRHDT, CDR2 FYEKMQ (reference sequence). The CDR3 region has the DNA TGTGCCAGCAGCAAGGACTATAACACCGGGGAGCTGTTTTTT. Residues: CASSKDYNTGELFF.

The V and J genes are TRBV11-3 and TRBJ2-7; D is perhaps TRBD1 (6 bases). The CDR3 is 12 residues long. V was shortened by 2 bases and J by 10 bases, with 12 bases between the two germline ends. Germline-derived CDR1 and CDR2 are SGHNT and YENEEA. The CDR3 bases are TGTGCCAGCAGCTTATCAGGACAGCGTCAGTACTTC. Amino acids: CASSLSGQRQYF.

In DNA form, the CDR3 reads TGCAGTGCGGGAGTCTCCAATGAGCAGTTCTTC. Protein product: CSAGVSNEQFF. The chain couples TRBV20-1 to TRBJ2-1, with D possibly matching TRBD2 (5 bases). The V end was cut by 6 bases, the J end by 6 bases, with 9 bases between. The CDR3 is made up of 11 amino acids. Germline values: CDR1 DFQATT, CDR2 SNEGSKA (reference sequence).

This clone has just a few counts. The rearrangement links TRBV23-1 to TRBJ1-3; 10 bases align to TRBD1. TRBV23-1 is treated as an ORF (open reading frame) with a function not yet certain. Unmatched junction bases numbered 12, after V lost 4 bases and J lost 3 bases. The CDR3 has 18 residues. DNA for the CDR3: TGCGCCAGCAGTCCTGCGCCCGGGACAGGGGTACGTGGAAACACCATATATTTT. It specifies CASSPAPGTGVRGNTIYF.

V usage is TRBV10-2 and J usage is TRBJ2-7; 7 positions match TRBD2. V lost 4 bases to trimming and J lost 2 bases; unmatched junction nucleotides: 8. The length of the CDR3 is 15 residues. Per the germline V gene, CDR1 is WSHSY and CDR2 is SAAADI. The CDR3 loop is CASSAPAGVAYEQYF. The CDR3 DNA follows: TGCGCCAGCAGTGCACCGGCGGGGGTTGCCTACGAGCAGTACTTC.

CDR3 coding DNA: TGTGCCAGCAGTGATGGGGACAGAGACCAAGAGACCCAGTACTTC. Translated, it gives CASSDGDRDQETQYF. The chain carries TRBV6-1 and TRBJ2-5; TRBD1 agrees at 7 bases. The CDR3 covers 15 residues. The ends lost 3 bases at V and 0 bases at J; junction bases unmatched: 4. Per the germline V gene, CDR1 is MNHNS and CDR2 is SASEGT.

The chain combines TRBV27 with TRBJ2-1; 7 bases map to TRBD2. This CDR3 contains 15 residues. Germline V gene lookup returns CDR1 MNHEY and CDR2 SMNVEV (reference sequence). V shed 8 bases, J shed 2 bases, and the junction held 9 bases outside the gene matches. The CDR3 DNA reads TGTGCCAGCCGACGGGTTGCGGGGGCCTACAATGAGCAGTTCTTC. Translated: CASRRVAGAYNEQFF.

As for this clone: The junction departs from germline at one end; a sequencing error may be responsible. V is TRBV5-4 and J is TRBJ2-6; 7 nucleotides match TRBD1. From germline, CDR1 is SGHNT and CDR2 YYREEE (reference sequence). This CDR3 spans 17 amino acids. The CDR3 DNA sequence: TGTGCCAGCAGCTTGGGGGGTACAGGGGCTGGGGCCAACGGCCTGACTTTC. Amino acid sequence: CASSLGGTGAGANGLTF.

This sequence joins TRBV6-1 and TRBJ1-5, with D hard to call. Germline values: CDR1 MNHNS, CDR2 SASEGT. The V end lost 4 bases, the J end lost 0 bases, and 10 bases lay between the germline ends. The CDR3 covers 15 residues. The CDR3 DNA is TGTGCCAGCAGTGGTCCAGAATATAGCAATCAGCCCCAGCATTTT. It specifies CASSGPEYSNQPQHF.

The rearrangement links TRBV9 to TRBJ1-2, with a weak D call TRBD1 (6 bases). Germline values: CDR1 SGDLS, CDR2 YYNGEE. The CDR3 is 17 amino acids. The ends were cut back, 0 bases at V and 2 bases at J, with 17 bases in the middle. The CDR3 nucleotides read TGTGCCAGCAGCGTAGTCAATCCCGGACAGCCAAACTATGGCTACACCTTC. Amino acid sequence: CASSVVNPGQPNYGYTF.